The 24 T cell receptor beta chains in this list originate from one sample, sequenced in a study of OX40 agonist ivuxolimab in advanced cancers. The receptor library was made with the immunoSEQ multiplex PCR assay. The immuneACCESS repertoire file appears here via TCRdb, limited to in-frame rearrangements. These files lack a portion of the clones; in checked studies, under half of the deficit traces to unresolved V genes, and the cause of the others is not known. This sample gives approximately 70,000 clones in total; almost 85% of them show up just once. About 8% of the sample is taken by the ten largest. The input for sequencing was CD4+ or CD8+ T cells sorted from blood, taken in a trial of the OX40 agonist ivuxolimab. The receptors derive from an adult with an advanced solid tumor such as melanoma, head and neck, liver or kidney cancer.

This rearrangement joins TRBV7-9 to TRBJ2-6, with 7 bases identical to TRBD1. Trimming cost V 2 bases and J 0 bases; bases outside gene matches: 10. The CDR3 loop spans 19 amino acids. Germline lookup yields CDR1 SEHNR and CDR2 FQNEAQ (reference sequence). CDR3: CASSLTPDRVISGANVLTF. DNA for the CDR3: TGTGCCAGCAGCTTAACCCCCGACAGGGTGATCTCTGGGGCCAACGTCCTGACTTTC.

The chain employs TRBV5-6 and TRBJ2-5; 11 bases map to TRBD2. The germline gives CDR1 SGHDT, CDR2 YYEEEE. J was trimmed by 5 bases and V by 3 bases; bases with no gene match: 18. The CDR3 runs to 19 residues. This chain's CDR3 is CASSYLKTSGISPRETQYF. The DNA for the CDR3 is TGTGCCAGCAGCTACCTCAAGACTAGCGGGATCTCTCCTAGGGAGACCCAGTACTTC.

The chain combines TRBV7-9 with TRBJ1-1; 7 bases are a match to TRBD1. Germline CDR1 reads SEHNR; CDR2 reads FQNEAQ (reference sequence). The CDR3 is 16 amino acids. With V trimmed by 3 bases and J by 0 bases, 7 bases remained unmatched. CDR3 sequence (DNA): TGTGCCAGCAGCTTCCCGGGACAGTCCGTGAACACTGAAGCTTTCTTT. Amino acid sequence: CASSFPGQSVNTEAFF. Full variable domain (outside the CDR3, taken from reference TRBV7-9 and TRBJ1-1): DTGVSQNPRHKITKRGQNVTFRCDPISEHNRLYWYRQTLGQGPEFLTYFQNEAQLEKSRLLSDRFSAERPKGSFSTLEIQRTEQGDSAMYLCASSFPGQSVNTEAFFGQGTRLTVV.

The chain couples TRBV5-4 to TRBJ2-1; D perhaps matches TRBD2 (5 bases). The germline gives CDR1 SGHNT, CDR2 YYREEE (reference sequence). The CDR3 loop spans 15 amino acids. V lost 3 bases and J 4 bases, leaving 14 bases between the germline ends. The CDR3 is CASSSTTTSYNEQFF. CDR3 sequence (DNA): TGTGCCAGCAGCTCGACTACTACATCTTACAATGAGCAGTTCTTC.

V is TRBV14 and J is TRBJ2-7; 7 bases line up with TRBD1. Per the germline V gene, CDR1 is SGHDN and CDR2 is FVKESK. Unmatched junction bases numbered 3, after V lost 3 bases and J lost 1 base. The CDR3 has 14 residues. In nucleotides, the CDR3 is TGTGCCAGCAGCCAGCGACAGGGATCCTACGAGCAGTACTTC. Protein: CASSQRQGSYEQYF.

This chain links TRBV28 with TRBJ1-6; D unresolved. The V end was cut by 4 bases, the J end by 0 bases, with 19 bases between. CDR1 and CDR2 (germline): MDHEN, SYDVKM. The CDR3 runs to 19 residues. CDR3 in DNA: TGTGCCAGCAGTTCCCGCGGCTGGGCCAAGAGCTCCTATAATTCACCCCTCCACTTT. This translates into CASSSRGWAKSSYNSPLHF. Full variable domain (outside the CDR3, taken from reference TRBV28 and TRBJ1-6): DVKVTQSSRYLVKRTGEKVFLECVQDMDHENMFWYRQDPGLGLRLIYFSYDVKMKEKGDIPEGYSVSREKKERFSLILESASTNQTSMYLCASSSRGWAKSSYNSPLHFGNGTRLTVT.

As to this clone: A read error may account for a junction end that differs from germline. V usage is TRBV7-2 and J usage is TRBJ1-1; D is ambiguous. The CDR3 length is 13 residues. Germline-derived CDR1 and CDR2 are SGHTA and FQGNSA. CDR3 in amino acids: CASSLVENTEAFF. CDR3 DNA sequence: TGTGCCAGCAGTTTAGTGGAGAACACTGAAGCTTTCTTT.

This chain links TRBV14 with TRBJ2-1; TRBD2 matches 11 bases. Losses at the gene ends were 5 bases for V and 6 bases for J; bases not matched to a gene: 9. The germline CDR1 and CDR2 sequences are SGHDN and FVKESK. This CDR3 is 16 amino acids long. The CDR3 DNA is TGTGCCAGCAGCGATAGCGGGGGGGTTCCCTTCAATGAGCAGTTCTTC. Translating it yields CASSDSGGVPFNEQFF.

The chain has TRBV18 and TRBJ1-3, with TRBD1 as a possible D gene (5 bases). The germline V gene has CDR1 KGHSH and CDR2 LQKENI. Trimming stripped 1 base from V and 0 bases from J, with 10 bases between. This CDR3 comprises 16 residues. The CDR3 loop is CASSPLPDNSGNTIYF. In DNA form, the CDR3 reads TGTGCCAGCTCACCACTCCCGGACAACTCTGGAAACACCATATATTTT.

The CDR3 region is CASSVSANTGELFF. The CDR3 DNA follows: TGTGCCAGCTCAGTCAGCGCGAACACCGGGGAGCTGTTTTTT. V usage is TRBV18 and J usage is TRBJ2-2; the D is unclear. CDR1 and CDR2 (germline): KGHSH, LQKENI. CDR3 length equals 14 residues. The V end was cut by 5 bases, the J end by 0 bases, with 7 bases between.

The V gene is TRBV7-8, the J gene TRBJ2-1; D not certain. Germline values: CDR1 SGHVS, CDR2 FQNEAQ. The CDR3 covers 16 residues. The V and J ends lost 5 bases and 0 bases respectively, with 14 bases between them. CDR3 residues: CASSLYRVGSYNEQFF. The DNA of the CDR3 is TGTGCCAGCAGCCTGTATCGCGTGGGCTCCTACAATGAGCAGTTCTTC.

CDR3 loop: CASSVVGSGIAEAFF. CDR3 nucleotides: TGTGCCAGCAGCGTAGTAGGTTCCGGTATCGCTGAAGCTTTCTTT. The gene calls are TRBV9 and TRBJ1-1; D not certain. Germline V gene sequence: CDR1 SGDLS, CDR2 YYNGEE. The CDR3 loop spans 15 amino acids. V was trimmed by 0 bases and J by 6 bases, leaving 15 bases between them.

This chain joins TRBV7-9 and TRBJ2-3; 7 positions match TRBD2. The CDR3 totals 14 residues. The germline V gene has CDR1 SEHNR and CDR2 FQNEAQ (reference sequence). V was clipped by 6 bases and J by 3 bases; unmatched bases: 6. The CDR3: CASRGEGRTDTQYF. In DNA, the CDR3 is TGTGCCAGCAGAGGGGAGGGGAGGACAGATACGCAGTATTTT.

The chain is built from TRBV11-3 and TRBJ2-1, with D perhaps TRBD2 (6 bases). V was trimmed by 5 bases and J by 1 base, leaving 12 bases between them. The CDR3 runs to 15 residues. Germline V gene lookup returns CDR1 SGHNT and CDR2 YENEEA. The chain's CDR3 is CASSPRTTSYNEQFF. As DNA, the CDR3 is TGTGCCAGCAGCCCGCGGACTACTTCCTACAATGAGCAGTTCTTC. Using reference TRBV11-3 and TRBJ2-1 for the parts outside the CDR3, the full variable domain is EAGVVQSPRYKIIEKKQPVAFWCNPISGHNTLYWYLQNLGQGPELLIRYENEEAVDDSQLPKDRFSAERLKGVDSTLKIQPAELGDSAVYLCASSPRTTSYNEQFFGPGTRLTVL.

The rearrangement joins TRBV27 to TRBJ2-7; D may correspond to TRBD1 or TRBD2 (6 bases each). The CDR3 is made up of 15 amino acids. CDR1 MNHEY and CDR2 SMNVEV come from the germline V gene (reference sequence). V lost 8 bases and J lost 6, with 23 bases in between. The CDR3 DNA reads TGTGCCAGCGCCAAATGGGGGGCAGTATCAGGCGAGCAGTACTTC. Its protein product is CASAKWGAVSGEQYF.

This clone was counted once. The chain is built from TRBV4-2 and TRBJ2-7; TRBD2 might be the D (5 bases). Trimming removed 5 bases at V and 9 bases at J, with 17 bases between. Germline CDR1 is LGHNA and CDR2 is YNFKEQ. This CDR3 comprises 13 residues. The CDR3 spells CASSFHGGTAQYF. As DNA, the CDR3 is TGTGCCAGCAGCTTTCACGGAGGAACGGCGCAGTACTTC.

This clone was seen a single time. The J gene is TRBJ2-1, the V gene TRBV10-3; 10 nucleotides match TRBD1. The germline V gene has CDR1 ENHRY and CDR2 SYGVKD. The CDR3 sequence is 16 residues long. V was pared by 5 bases and J by 9 bases, with 13 bases of the junction left unmatched. The DNA of the CDR3 is TGTGCCATCAGTACAAACGTTGGGACAGGGGTAGGTGAGCAGTTCTTC. This gives the protein CAISTNVGTGVGEQFF.

The chain has TRBV7-9 and TRBJ2-7; 9 bases line up with TRBD1. The trim removed 4 bases at V and 7 bases at J, leaving 11 bases unmatched. The CDR3 runs 15 residues. Germline CDR1 and CDR2: SEHNR and FQNEAQ (reference sequence). CDR3 in amino acids: CASSSMGQGVGEQYF. For the CDR3, the DNA is TGTGCCAGCAGCTCTATGGGACAGGGAGTGGGAGAGCAGTACTTC.

This sequence joins TRBV5-4 and TRBJ1-2; the match to TRBD1 covers 12 bases. The CDR3 has 17 residues. CDR1 SGHNT and CDR2 YYREEE come from the germline V gene (reference sequence). J lost 4 bases, V lost 6 bases, and 13 bases had no gene match. The CDR3 protein is CASIDFGDRGRIYGYTF. The DNA for the CDR3 is TGTGCCAGCATCGACTTCGGGGACAGGGGGCGCATCTATGGCTACACCTTC.

The V call is TRBV19, the J call TRBJ1-1; 8 bases match TRBD1. The CDR3 has 13 residues. With 4 bases clipped from V and 4 bases from J, the junction kept 2 bases outside the gene matches. Looked up from germline, CDR1 is LNHDA and CDR2 is SQIVND (reference sequence). CDR3 sequence (DNA): TGTGCCAGTAGTAAAACAGGGGGCACTGAAGCTTTCTTT. This encodes CASSKTGGTEAFF.

The chain links TRBV6-5 to TRBJ1-1, with D uncertain. The germline gives CDR1 MNHEY, CDR2 SVGAGI. This CDR3 is built from 14 residues. Trimming cost V 5 bases and J 0 bases, with 10 bases left between them. For the CDR3, the DNA is TGTGCCAGCAGTGCCCAGATGATGAACACTGAAGCTTTCTTT. Protein product: CASSAQMMNTEAFF.

This clone was detected only a few times. The chain uses TRBV6-5 and TRBJ1-1, with 7 bases lining up with TRBD1. Germline CDR1 and CDR2: MNHEY and SVGAGI. The CDR3 spans 15 residues. Germline trimming cut 2 bases from V and 5 bases from J; bases unmatched to any gene: 8. DNA for the CDR3: TGTGCCAGCAGTTACCACAGGGGAGGGAAAACTGAAGCTTTCTTT. It is translated as CASSYHRGGKTEAFF.

This clone was seen a handful of times. This chain uses TRBV6-5 with TRBJ1-6, with D possibly TRBD1 on 6 matching bases. The ends were cut back, 3 bases at V and 10 bases at J, with 16 bases in the middle. CDR1 is MNHEY, CDR2 SVGAGI, per germline. This CDR3 comprises 15 residues. In DNA form, the CDR3 reads TGTGCCAGCAGTTATCAGGGGCCTGAGAGCTCACCCCTCCACTTT. This translates into CASSYQGPESSPLHF.

This sequence joins TRBV4-3 and TRBJ1-2, with D possibly TRBD1 on 6 matching bases. The V and J ends lost 4 bases and 8 bases respectively, with 20 bases between them. The V gene's germline CDR1 is LGHNA and CDR2 YSLEER. The CDR3 covers 15 residues. CDR3 protein: CASSRVHGGIEGYTF. In DNA form, the CDR3 reads TGCGCCAGCAGCCGGGTGCATGGGGGCATAGAGGGCTACACCTTC.